This T cell receptor beta chain was profiled in a study of T cell responses to AZD1222 COVID-19 vaccine. The data were produced by immunoSEQ multiplex PCR, yet TCRdb's version contains in-frame clones alone and is incomplete. The data contain about 150,000 clones, over 85% of them singletons. V shed 3 bases, J shed 5 bases, and the junction held 6 bases outside the gene matches. CDR1 and CDR2 (germline): KGHDR, SFDVKD. The CDR3 contains 16 residues. This material consisted of peripheral blood, taken on day 0 of AZD1222 vaccination. The gene calls are TRBV24-1 and TRBJ2-1, with 10 bases lining up with TRBD2. The origin of this receptor is an adult in good health. The CDR3 nucleotides are TGTGCCACCAGTGATCGGACTAGCGGAGGACACAATGAGCAGTTCTTC. It is translated as CATSDRTSGGHNEQFF.